This paragraph covers one T cell receptor (beta chain) sequence. Under the authors' procedure: The assay estimated nucleated cells by amplifying reference gene primers. The repertoire was sequenced with immunoSEQ multiplex PCR; TCRdb's copy has only in-frame clones and lacks some. For V, J and clone size, that table is used; D and trimming come from the DNA. The data contain roughly 290,000 clones, around 85% of them singletons. This sample is drawn from a study of blood T cell repertoires in COVID-19. In the study overall: The United States, Italy and Spain were the sources of the acute and convalescent COVID-19 samples.

Trimming cost V 5 bases and J 4 bases, with 15 bases left between them. CDR3 length: 14 residues. The germline V gene encodes CDR1 SGHDT and CDR2 YYEEEE. Sequenced sample: peripheral blood. V gene TRBV5-6 combines with J gene TRBJ2-5, with D tentatively TRBD2 (6 bases). This clonotype originated in a woman aged 25 to 45 who had recovered from COVID-19. This CDR3 reads CASSSRGTSETQYF. The CDR3 coding sequence is TGTGCCAGCAGTTCTCGAGGGACTTCAGAGACCCAGTACTTC.